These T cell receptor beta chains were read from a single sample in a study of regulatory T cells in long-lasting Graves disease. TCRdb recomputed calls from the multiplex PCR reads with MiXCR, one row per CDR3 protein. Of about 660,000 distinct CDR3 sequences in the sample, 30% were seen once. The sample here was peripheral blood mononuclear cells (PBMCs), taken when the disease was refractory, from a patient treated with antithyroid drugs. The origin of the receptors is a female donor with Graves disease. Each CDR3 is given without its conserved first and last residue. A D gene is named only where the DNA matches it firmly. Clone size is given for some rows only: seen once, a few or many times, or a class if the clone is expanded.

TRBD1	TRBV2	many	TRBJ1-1	ASSEAPRGGYTEAF
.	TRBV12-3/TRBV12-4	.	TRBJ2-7	ASNFRGGYEQY
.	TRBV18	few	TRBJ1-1	ASSPKTGEAF
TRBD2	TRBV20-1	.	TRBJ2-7	SAKLAGESYEQY
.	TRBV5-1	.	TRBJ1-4	ASSRAEGQGIEKLF
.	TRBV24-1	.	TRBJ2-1	ATSEQF
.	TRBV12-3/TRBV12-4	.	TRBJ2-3	ASSQEGASVTDTQY
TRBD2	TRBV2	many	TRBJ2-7	ASSEGVASGRAIEQY
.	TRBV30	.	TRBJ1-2	AWDGLSNYGYT
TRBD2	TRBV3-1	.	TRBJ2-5	ASNPRGRVETQY
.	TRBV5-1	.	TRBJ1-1	ASSFDGDGDTEAF
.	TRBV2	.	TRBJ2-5	ASSERQIQETQY
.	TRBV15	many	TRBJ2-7	ATSRYGAVLNEQY
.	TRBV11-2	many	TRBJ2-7	ASSLDRMSYEQY
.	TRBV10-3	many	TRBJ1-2	AISESRGADGYT
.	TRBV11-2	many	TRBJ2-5	ASSSPGSQETQY
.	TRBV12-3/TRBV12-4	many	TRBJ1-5	ASSLEGRGNQPQH
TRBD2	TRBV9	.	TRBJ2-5	ASSVGPTSGQETQY
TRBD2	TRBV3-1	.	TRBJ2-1	ASSLSGRALRAYNEQF
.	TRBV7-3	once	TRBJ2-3	ASSVGSGAGEDTQY
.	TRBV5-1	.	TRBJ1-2	ASSTDVGGYT
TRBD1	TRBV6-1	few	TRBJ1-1	ASSQGAENTEAF
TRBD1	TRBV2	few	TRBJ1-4	ATHRDRGPDEKLF
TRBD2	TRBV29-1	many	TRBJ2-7	SAATSGRWDEQY
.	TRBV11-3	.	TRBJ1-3	ASRRRSGNTIY
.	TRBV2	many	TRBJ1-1	ASTRQAPGLNAEAF
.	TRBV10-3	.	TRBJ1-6	AISQRQPENSPLH
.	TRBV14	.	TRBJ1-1	ASSPTMGLGAF
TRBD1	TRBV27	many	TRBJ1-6	APPAGQGGPYNSPLH
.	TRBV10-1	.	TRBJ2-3	ASSETPTDTQY
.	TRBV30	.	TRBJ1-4	AWSVKASPNEKLF
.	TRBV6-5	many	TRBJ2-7	ASSYRAGSDEQY
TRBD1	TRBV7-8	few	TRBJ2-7	ASSLADITGTGGTYEQY
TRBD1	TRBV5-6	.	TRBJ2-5	ASSWDRSETQY
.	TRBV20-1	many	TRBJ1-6	SARDLRGGNSPLH
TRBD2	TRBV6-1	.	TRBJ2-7	ASRRDYLYEQY
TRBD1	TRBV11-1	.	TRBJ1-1	ASSYSAGTGAVNTEAF
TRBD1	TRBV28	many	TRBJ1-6	ASRESTGFNSPLH
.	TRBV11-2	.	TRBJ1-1	ASRGLPGSEAF
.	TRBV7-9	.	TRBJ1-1	ASMAGAEAF
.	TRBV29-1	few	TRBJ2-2	SAGTNANTGELF
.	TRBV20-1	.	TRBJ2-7	SATSNRPYEQY
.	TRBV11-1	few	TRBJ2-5	ASSLDPGGRETQY
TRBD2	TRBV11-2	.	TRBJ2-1	ASSLRGLADNEQF
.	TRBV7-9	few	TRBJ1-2	ASSIRTSYGYT
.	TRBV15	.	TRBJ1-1	ATSREKGPTEAF
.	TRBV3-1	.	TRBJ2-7	ASSQDRANSQY
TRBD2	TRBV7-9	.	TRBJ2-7	ASSWTSGRPYEQY
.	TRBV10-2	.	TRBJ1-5	ASSESTGSNQPQH
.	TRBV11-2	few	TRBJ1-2	ASSLRTHSGYT
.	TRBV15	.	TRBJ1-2	ATSRDLGAYGYT
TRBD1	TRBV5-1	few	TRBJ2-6	ASSLNPGGSGANVLT
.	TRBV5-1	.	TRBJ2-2	ASSWRTGELF